This T cell receptor (beta chain) was found in a study of technical replicates of blood from a few donors. CDR1 and CDR2 from the germline V gene are SGDLS and YYNGEE. The length of the CDR3 is 15 residues. Trimming stripped 0 bases from V and 6 bases from J, with 12 bases between. Sequencing was performed with immunoSEQ multiplex PCR; in TCRdb, only in-frame clones are kept and a portion is missing. This table has approximately 70,000 clones, about 97% appearing once. Specimen: T cells isolated from PBMCs. J is TRBJ2-2 and V is TRBV9; a possible D gene is TRBD2 (6 bases). This receptor was identified in a human donor in good health. CDR3 loop: CASSVDGGISGELFF. In DNA, the CDR3 is TGTGCCAGCAGCGTAGATGGAGGGATATCCGGGGAGCTGTTTTTT. The full variable domain, rest sourced from reference TRBV9 and TRBJ2-2, is DSGVTQTPKHLITATGQRVTLRCSPRSGDLSVYWYQQSLDQGLQFLIQYYNGEERAKGNILERFSAQQFPDLHSELNLSSLELGDSALYFCASSVDGGISGELFFGEGSRLTVL.